The 9 T cell receptor beta chains below all came from one sample that was sequenced in a study of blood T cell repertoires in COVID-19. Here immunoSEQ multiplex PCR was the method, and the copy in TCRdb shows in-frame clones only, minus some. The sample lists almost 400,000 clones, nearly 90% occurring once. Sequencing was performed on PBMCs or T cells enriched from blood (not recorded which). Receptors originate from a woman in her twenties or thirties who had recovered from COVID-19.

The gene calls are TRBV7-9 and TRBJ1-5; no clear D gene. This CDR3 spans 12 amino acids. Trimming left V 5 bases short and J 10 bases short, with 12 bases between. Germline V lookup: CDR1 SEHNR, CDR2 FQNEAQ (reference sequence). The CDR3 here is CASSQRAGPQHF. The CDR3 coding sequence is TGTGCCAGCAGCCAGAGGGCCGGCCCCCAGCATTTT.

The chain combines TRBV9 with TRBJ1-5, with 7 bases aligning to TRBD1. Germline CDR1 SGDLS, CDR2 YYNGEE. V lost 3 bases, J lost 0 bases, and 0 bases stayed unmatched. This CDR3 has 14 amino acids. The CDR3 DNA reads TGTGCCAGCAGCGGACAGGGTAGCAATCAGCCCCAGCATTTT. This codes for CASSGQGSNQPQHF.

V gene TRBV28 combines with J gene TRBJ1-5; 10 nucleotides align to TRBD1. CDR1 MDHEN and CDR2 SYDVKM come from the germline V gene. The CDR3 has 15 residues. V shed 5 bases, J shed 6 bases, and the junction held 7 bases outside the gene matches. The DNA for the CDR3 is TGTGCCAGCAGTCCCCAGACAGGGGGCTTTCAGCCCCAGCATTTT. It encodes CASSPQTGGFQPQHF.

The chain combines TRBV21-1 with TRBJ2-3; the table's D gene call, TRBD2, was not cross checked with the DNA. TRBV21-1 is an annotated pseudogene. The CDR3 length is 16 residues. CDR3 loop: CASRVTGTSGFDTQYF. The DNA for the CDR3 is TGTGCCAGCAGAGTTACCGGGACTAGCGGGTTTGATACGCAGTATTTT.

The table lists this clone with a count of one. CDR3 residues: CASSLSTGTLNTEAFF. The CDR3 DNA is TGTGCCAGCAGTTTATCAACCGGGACACTGAACACTGAAGCTTTCTTT. The chain employs TRBV6-5 and TRBJ1-1; D possibly corresponds to TRBD1 (6 bases). V lost 4 bases, J lost 0 bases, and 15 bases lay in between. CDR1 is MNHEY and CDR2 is SVGAGI in the germline V gene. There are 16 residues in the CDR3.

The gene calls are TRBV20-1 and TRBJ1-1, with TRBD1 matching 7 bases. The V gene's germline CDR1 is DFQATT and CDR2 SNEGSKA (reference sequence). This CDR3 is 11 amino acids long. The DNA of the CDR3 is TGCAGGACAGGGACGAACACTGAAGCTTTCTTT. It codes for CRTGTNTEAFF.

This chain uses TRBV18 with TRBJ1-1; D unclear. V lost 3 bases, J lost 7 bases, and 15 bases lay in between. Looked up from germline, CDR1 is KGHSH and CDR2 is LQKENI. This CDR3 contains 14 residues. CDR3 sequence reads: CASSPFGGVGEAFF. The CDR3 nucleotides are TGTGCCAGCTCACCGTTCGGCGGAGTAGGTGAAGCTTTCTTT.

The chain carries TRBV12-5 and TRBJ2-5, with a possible D match to TRBD2 (5 bases). The V and J ends lost 9 bases and 5 bases respectively, with 16 bases between them. The germline gives CDR1 LGHNT, CDR2 FRNRAP. The CDR3 extends over 13 amino acids. CDR3 residues: CASKPPGVETQYF. DNA for the CDR3: TGTGCTAGCAAACCTCCCGGGGTTGAGACCCAGTACTTC.

In DNA form, the CDR3 reads TGTGCCAGCACCCAAACGAACACCGGGGAGCTGTTTTTT. Its translation is CASTQTNTGELFF. V usage is TRBV2 and J usage is TRBJ2-2; D remains ambiguous. Germline CDR1 is SNHLY and CDR2 is FYNNEI. The V end lost 7 bases, the J end lost 0 bases, and 6 bases lay between the germline ends. This CDR3 is 13 amino acids long.